The present entry profiles one T cell receptor beta chain with its context. Its target is unknown. The sample originates from a study of cytomegalovirus exposure and HLA in healthy donors. Study conclusions and caveats: Differences between HLA loci emerged in a later analysis of TCR association rates, with DRB1 most and HLA-C fewest.

The study ran its PCR with 60 Vbeta and 13 Jbeta primers. Profiled with immunoSEQ multiplex PCR; TCRdb holds only in-frame clones, not every one. The sample yields 210,000 or so clones, approximately 88% seen once. The CDR3 extends over 12 amino acids. Trimming removed 0 bases at V and 8 bases at J, with 7 bases between. Germline values: CDR1 MGHRA, CDR2 YSYEKL. The clonotype was recovered from a boy aged 2 to 10 in good health and CMV-seronegative. The chain joins TRBV4-1 to TRBJ1-2, with D perhaps matching TRBD1 (5 bases). The sample consisted of PBMCs. This CDR3 reads CASSQDGGGYTF. Here the CDR3 DNA reads TGCGCCAGCAGCCAAGACGGGGGGGGCTACACCTTC.